The entry below describes one TCR beta chain. Its cognate antigen is unknown. The data were taken from a study of post-analysis software for immune sequencing data. The study's findings and limits: In patients, roughly 5 TRBV segments were more frequent than in controls, with TRBV5-6, TRBV5-1 and TRBV20-1 among them.

This CDR3 has 17 residues. V lost 4 bases, J lost 6 bases, and 15 bases stayed unmatched. Germline V CDR1 and CDR2: KGHSH, LQKENI. Unique molecular identifiers featured in each of the TCR beta cDNA libraries. TCRdb processed the PCR reads anew with MiXCR; each CDR3 protein has one entry. The sample carries about 500,000 distinct CDR3 sequences, around 40% recorded once. This clonotype originated in a girl aged 10-17 years with multiple sclerosis. This chain uses TRBV18 with TRBJ1-5, with 7 bases aligning to TRBD1. Specimen: blood. The CDR3 DNA follows: TGTGCCAGCTCACGAAGCGCCGGGACAGCTGATCTTCAGCCCCAGCATTTT. Protein product: CASSRSAGTADLQPQHF.